These T cell receptor beta chains were read from a single sample in a study of T cells in Graves' hyperthyroidism and ophthalmopathy. MiXCR, run by TCRdb on the multiplex PCR reads, gives a single entry per CDR3 protein. This sample has roughly 630,000 distinct CDR3 sequences, with 15% to 19% found just once. The sequenced sample was blood. Every receptor here comes from a woman in her thirties with Graves' hyperthyroidism. The CDR3 runs from the conserved cysteine through the conserved F or W. Fields, in order: J gene, D gene, V gene, clone size, CDR3 DNA, CDR3 protein. The D gene is left open where the match is weak. Expanded clones are given a class, and other clones once, few, many or no size at all.

j_call: TRBJ1-2
d_call: -
v_call: TRBV11-2
clone_size: -
cdr3_nt: TGTGCCAGCAGGGGGGGGGGCGGCTACACCTTC
cdr3_aa: CASRGGGGYTF

j_call: TRBJ2-7
d_call: -
v_call: TRBV20-1
clone_size: many
cdr3_nt: TGCAGTGCTAGAGATCGCGCGGGTCAGGGCCCCGGAGGTCGCGAGCAGTACTTC
cdr3_aa: CSARDRAGQGPGGREQYF

j_call: TRBJ2-1
d_call: TRBD2
v_call: TRBV5-1
clone_size: -
cdr3_nt: TGCGCCAGCAGCTCTACCACTACTAGCGGGTTCTACAATGAGCAGTTCTTC
cdr3_aa: CASSSTTTSGFYNEQFF

j_call: TRBJ1-5
d_call: -
v_call: TRBV25-1
clone_size: few
cdr3_nt: TGTGCCAGCAGTGATTCGGCGGGGGATCAGCCCCAGCATTTT
cdr3_aa: CASSDSAGDQPQHF

j_call: TRBJ1-1
d_call: TRBD1
v_call: TRBV27
clone_size: many
cdr3_nt: TGTGCCAGCAGCCCTGGGACAGGGCCCCGCCGGGGAACTGAAGCTTTCTTT
cdr3_aa: CASSPGTGPRRGTEAFF

j_call: TRBJ1-1
d_call: -
v_call: TRBV12-3/TRBV12-4
clone_size: many
cdr3_nt: TGTGCCAGCAGTCCTGATAGGGTTCCCGCTTTCTTT
cdr3_aa: CASSPDRVPAFF

j_call: TRBJ1-5
d_call: -
v_call: TRBV9
clone_size: few
cdr3_nt: TGTGCCAGCAGCGGCACCGACGGAAATCAGCCCCAGCATTTT
cdr3_aa: CASSGTDGNQPQHF

j_call: TRBJ2-3
d_call: TRBD2
v_call: TRBV5-4
clone_size: -
cdr3_nt: TGTGCCAGCAGCCCATCCGGGACTAGCGGGGCTGATACGCAGTATTTT
cdr3_aa: CASSPSGTSGADTQYF

j_call: TRBJ2-6
d_call: TRBD1
v_call: TRBV12-3/TRBV12-4
clone_size: -
cdr3_nt: TGTGCCAGCAGCTATCAACACCGGGACAGGGGGCCTGGGGCCAACGTCCTGACTTTC
cdr3_aa: CASSYQHRDRGPGANVLTF

j_call: TRBJ2-7
d_call: TRBD1
v_call: TRBV7-8
clone_size: -
cdr3_nt: TGTGCCAGCAGGCCCGGACAGGGATGGGCCAGCTACGAGCAGTACTTC
cdr3_aa: CASRPGQGWASYEQYF

j_call: TRBJ1-1
d_call: -
v_call: TRBV5-5
clone_size: many
cdr3_nt: TGTGCCAGCAGCTTGTGGTCCGGGACTGAAGCTTTCTTT
cdr3_aa: CASSLWSGTEAFF

j_call: TRBJ2-7
d_call: -
v_call: TRBV15
clone_size: -
cdr3_nt: TGTGCCACCAGCAACCGGGGGCCTCCCTACGAGCAGTACTTC
cdr3_aa: CATSNRGPPYEQYF

j_call: TRBJ2-1
d_call: -
v_call: TRBV20-1
clone_size: many
cdr3_nt: TGCAGTCGACTGGGCAATGAGCAGTTCTTC
cdr3_aa: CSRLGNEQFF

j_call: TRBJ1-1
d_call: -
v_call: TRBV9
clone_size: few
cdr3_nt: TGTGCCAGCAGCGTAGTCAGGGCCGCCACTGAAGCTTTCTTT
cdr3_aa: CASSVVRAATEAFF

j_call: TRBJ1-5
d_call: -
v_call: TRBV30
clone_size: many
cdr3_nt: TGTGCCTGGGCCATCGACGGAAGCAATCAGCCCCAGCATTTT
cdr3_aa: CAWAIDGSNQPQHF

j_call: TRBJ2-1
d_call: -
v_call: TRBV5-1
clone_size: few
cdr3_nt: TGCGCCAGCAGCTTGGAGGGGCGGGAACCCCTCTTC
cdr3_aa: CASSLEGREPLF

j_call: TRBJ2-7
d_call: -
v_call: TRBV7-2
clone_size: many
cdr3_nt: TGTGCCAGCAGCAAGGGTGGTGGCTACGAGCAGTACTTC
cdr3_aa: CASSKGGGYEQYF

j_call: TRBJ2-1
d_call: TRBD1
v_call: TRBV14
clone_size: few
cdr3_nt: TGTGCCAGCAGCCAGGGGGGGACAGGGCTCGGTGAGCAGTTCTTC
cdr3_aa: CASSQGGTGLGEQFF